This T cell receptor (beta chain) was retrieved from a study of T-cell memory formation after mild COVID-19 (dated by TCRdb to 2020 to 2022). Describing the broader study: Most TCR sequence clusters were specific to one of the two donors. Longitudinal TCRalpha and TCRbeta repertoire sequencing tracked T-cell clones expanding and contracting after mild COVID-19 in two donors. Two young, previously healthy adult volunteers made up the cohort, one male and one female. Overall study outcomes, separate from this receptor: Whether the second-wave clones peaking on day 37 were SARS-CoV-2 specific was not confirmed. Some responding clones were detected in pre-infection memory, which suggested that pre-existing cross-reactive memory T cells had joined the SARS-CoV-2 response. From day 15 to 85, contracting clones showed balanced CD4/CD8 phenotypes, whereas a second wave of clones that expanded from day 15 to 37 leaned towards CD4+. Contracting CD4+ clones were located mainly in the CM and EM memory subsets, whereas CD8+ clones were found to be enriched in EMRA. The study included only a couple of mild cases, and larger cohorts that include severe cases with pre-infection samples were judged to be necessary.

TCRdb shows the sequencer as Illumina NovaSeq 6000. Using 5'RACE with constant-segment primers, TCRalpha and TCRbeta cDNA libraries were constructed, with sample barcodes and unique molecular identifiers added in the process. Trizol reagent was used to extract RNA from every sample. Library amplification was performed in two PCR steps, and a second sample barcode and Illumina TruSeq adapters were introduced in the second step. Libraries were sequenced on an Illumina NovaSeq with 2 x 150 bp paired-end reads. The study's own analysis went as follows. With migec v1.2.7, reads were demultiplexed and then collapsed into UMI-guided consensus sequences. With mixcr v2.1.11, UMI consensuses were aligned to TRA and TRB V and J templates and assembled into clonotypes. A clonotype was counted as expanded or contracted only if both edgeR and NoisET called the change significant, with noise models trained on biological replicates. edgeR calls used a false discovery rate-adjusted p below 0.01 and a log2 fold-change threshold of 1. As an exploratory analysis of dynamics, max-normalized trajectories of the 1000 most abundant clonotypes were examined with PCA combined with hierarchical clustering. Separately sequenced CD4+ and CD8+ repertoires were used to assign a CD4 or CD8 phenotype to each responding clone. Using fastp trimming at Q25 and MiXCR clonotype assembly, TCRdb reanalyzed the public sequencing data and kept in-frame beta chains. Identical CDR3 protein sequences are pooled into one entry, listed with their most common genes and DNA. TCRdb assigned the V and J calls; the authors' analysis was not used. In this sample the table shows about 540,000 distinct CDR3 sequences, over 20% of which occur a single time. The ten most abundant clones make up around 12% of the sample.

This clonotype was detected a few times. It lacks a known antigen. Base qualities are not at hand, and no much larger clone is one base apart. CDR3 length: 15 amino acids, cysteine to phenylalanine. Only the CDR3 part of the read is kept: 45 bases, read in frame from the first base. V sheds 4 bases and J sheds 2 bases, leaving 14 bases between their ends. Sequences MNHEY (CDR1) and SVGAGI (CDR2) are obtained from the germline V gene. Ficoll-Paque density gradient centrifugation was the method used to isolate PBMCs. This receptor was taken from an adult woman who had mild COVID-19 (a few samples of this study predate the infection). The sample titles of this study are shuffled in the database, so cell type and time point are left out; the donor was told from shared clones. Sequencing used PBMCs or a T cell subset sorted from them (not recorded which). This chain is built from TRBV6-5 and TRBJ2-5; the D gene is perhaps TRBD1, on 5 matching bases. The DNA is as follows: TGTGCCAGCAGTTTTTTAAGACAGCTACAAGAGACCCAGTACTTC. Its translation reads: CASSFLRQLQETQYF.